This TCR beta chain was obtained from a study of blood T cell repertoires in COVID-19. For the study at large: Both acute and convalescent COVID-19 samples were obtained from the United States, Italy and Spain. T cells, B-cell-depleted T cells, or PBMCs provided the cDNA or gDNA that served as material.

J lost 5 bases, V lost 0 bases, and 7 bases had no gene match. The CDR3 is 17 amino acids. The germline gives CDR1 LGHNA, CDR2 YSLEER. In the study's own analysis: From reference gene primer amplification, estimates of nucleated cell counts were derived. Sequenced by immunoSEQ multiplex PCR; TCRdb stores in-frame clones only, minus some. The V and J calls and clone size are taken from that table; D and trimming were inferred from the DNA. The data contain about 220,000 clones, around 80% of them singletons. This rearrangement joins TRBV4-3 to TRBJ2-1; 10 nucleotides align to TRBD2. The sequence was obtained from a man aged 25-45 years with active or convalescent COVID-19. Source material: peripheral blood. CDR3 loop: CASSQDLVLAGDNEQFF. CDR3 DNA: TGCGCCAGCAGCCAAGATCTTGTCCTAGCGGGAGACAATGAGCAGTTCTTC.